The sample holds many counts of the clone carrying this T cell receptor (beta chain). RNA transcripts gave rise to amplified TCR beta CDR3 regions. First-round RT-PCR of the TCR CDR3 relied on the HTBI primer set. TCRdb recomputed calls from the multiplex PCR reads with MiXCR, one row per CDR3 protein. The sample consists of some 650,000 distinct CDR3 sequences, 16% of them appearing once. Germline V gives CDR1 SGHDT, CDR2 YYEEEE. The length of the CDR3 is 15 residues. Deletions cut 0 bases from V and 5 bases from J, with 14 bases between. The sample is drawn from a study of T cells in Graves' hyperthyroidism and ophthalmopathy. The PBMCs studied were ones that came from about 10 ml fresh peripheral blood.

This rearrangement joins TRBV5-6 to TRBJ2-5; D unresolved. This sequence originates from a woman aged 40 to 50 with Graves' ophthalmopathy. Specimen: blood. The CDR3 coding sequence is TGTGCCAGCAGCTTGGTAGGGTACCGGTGGGAGACCCAGTACTTC. Translating gives CASSLVGYRWETQYF.